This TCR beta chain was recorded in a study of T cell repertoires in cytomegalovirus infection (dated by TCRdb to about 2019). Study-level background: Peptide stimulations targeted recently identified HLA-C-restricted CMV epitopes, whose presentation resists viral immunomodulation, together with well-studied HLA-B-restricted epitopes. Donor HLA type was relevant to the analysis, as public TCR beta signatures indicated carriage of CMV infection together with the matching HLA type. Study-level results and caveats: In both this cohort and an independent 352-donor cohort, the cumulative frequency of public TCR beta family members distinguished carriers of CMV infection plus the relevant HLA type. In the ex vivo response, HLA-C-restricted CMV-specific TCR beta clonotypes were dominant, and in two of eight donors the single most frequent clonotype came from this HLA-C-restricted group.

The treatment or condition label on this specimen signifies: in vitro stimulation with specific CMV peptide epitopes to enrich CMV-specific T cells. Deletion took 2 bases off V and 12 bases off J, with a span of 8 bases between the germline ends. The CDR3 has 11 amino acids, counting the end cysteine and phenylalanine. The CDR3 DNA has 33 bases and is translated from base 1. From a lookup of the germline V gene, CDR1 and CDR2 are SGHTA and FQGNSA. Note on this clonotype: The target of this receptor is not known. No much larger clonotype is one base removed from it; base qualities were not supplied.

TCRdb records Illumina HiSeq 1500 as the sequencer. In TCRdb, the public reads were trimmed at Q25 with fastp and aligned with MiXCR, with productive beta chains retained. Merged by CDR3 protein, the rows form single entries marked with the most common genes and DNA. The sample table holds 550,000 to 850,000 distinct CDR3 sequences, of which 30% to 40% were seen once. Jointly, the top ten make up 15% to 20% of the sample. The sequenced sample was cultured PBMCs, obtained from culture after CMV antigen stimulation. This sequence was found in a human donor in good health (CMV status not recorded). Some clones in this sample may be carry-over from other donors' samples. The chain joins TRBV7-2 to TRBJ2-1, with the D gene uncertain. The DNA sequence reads TGTGCCAGCAGCTTAAATTGGGGGCAGTTCTTC. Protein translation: CASSLNWGQFF.